Given below is one T cell receptor (beta chain) in context. CDR3 length equals 16 residues. CDR1 and CDR2 from the germline V gene are MNHEY and SVGAGI. The V end lost 4 bases, the J end lost 3 bases, and 15 bases lay between the germline ends. The data are from a study of blood T cell repertoires in COVID-19. Background on the study: The United States, Italy and Spain supplied acute and convalescent COVID-19 samples. The analysed material was cDNA or gDNA that came from T cells, B-cell-depleted T cells, or PBMCs.

How the authors handled the data: Amplification with reference gene primers provided the estimates of nucleated cell counts. Assay: immunoSEQ multiplex PCR; the TCRdb copy retains only in-frame clones and omits some. V, J and clone size are taken as reported in that table, and D and trimming were inferred from the DNA itself. This sample has about 82,000 clones, with about four fifths found just once. This sequence joins TRBV6-5 and TRBJ1-4; D is possibly TRBD1 (6 bases). Sequencing input: peripheral blood. This clonotype was obtained from a woman in her sixties with acute or convalescent COVID-19. The DNA of the CDR3 is TGTGCCAGCAGTTTCCAATCAGGGGCGGCTAATGAAAAACTGTTTTTT. This encodes CASSFQSGAANEKLFF.